This TCR beta chain originates from a study of T-cell memory formation after mild COVID-19 (dated by TCRdb to about 2021). With regard to the full study: TCR sequence clusters from the two donors were found to be largely donor specific. In two donors, T-cell clones that expanded and contracted after mild COVID-19 were tracked by sequencing TCRalpha and TCRbeta repertoires over time. The cohort comprised two young, previously healthy adult volunteers, one female and one male.

Ficoll-Paque density gradient centrifugation was used to isolate PBMCs. Sequencer: Illumina NovaSeq 6000. TCRalpha and TCRbeta cDNA libraries were built by 5'RACE with constant-segment primers, adding sample barcodes and unique molecular identifiers. RNA was extracted from every sample with Trizol reagent. The libraries were amplified in two PCR steps, and the second step added a second sample barcode and Illumina TruSeq adapters. Sequencing of the libraries was done on an Illumina NovaSeq, producing 2 x 150 bp paired-end reads. In the paper's pipeline: Reads were demultiplexed and collapsed into UMI-guided consensus sequences with migec v1.2.7. With mixcr v2.1.11, UMI consensuses were aligned to TRA and TRB V and J templates and assembled into clonotypes. Clonotypes were classified as expanded or contracted when called significant by both edgeR and NoisET, with noise models trained on biological replicates. For edgeR calls, the cutoffs were a false discovery rate-adjusted p below 0.01 and a log2 fold-change threshold of 1. As an exploratory analysis of dynamics, max-normalized trajectories of the 1000 most abundant clonotypes were examined by PCA with hierarchical clustering. The CD4 or CD8 phenotype of responding clones was assigned using the separately sequenced CD4+ and CD8+ repertoires. The public reads were reprocessed in TCRdb via fastp at Q25 and MiXCR, keeping in-frame beta chains. All rows with the same CDR3 protein become a single entry with the most common DNA and genes. The V and J calls were determined by TCRdb, not by the authors. The sample table shows 400,000 to 500,000 distinct CDR3 sequences, and 15% to 20% are seen once. The biggest ten clones account for 7.5% to 10% of the sample.

A word on this clonotype: Its antigen target is currently unknown. Per-base quality was not reported, and no clone a single base away is much larger than it.

Study-wide conclusions, independent of this receptor: Some responding clones were detected in pre-infection memory, suggesting pre-existing cross-reactive memory T cells joined the SARS-CoV-2 response. SARS-CoV-2 specificity was not confirmed for the second-wave clones peaking on day 37. Contracting CD4+ clones were located mainly in the CM and EM memory subsets, whereas CD8+ clones were found to be enriched in EMRA. Balanced CD4/CD8 phenotypes were observed for clones contracting from day 15 to 85, whereas a bias towards CD4+ was observed for a second wave of clones expanding from day 15 to 37. The study covered only a couple of mild cases, and larger cohorts including severe cases with pre-infection samples were considered necessary.

V lost 8 bases and J lost 5 bases; the stretch between them is 14 bases long. The germline V gene specifies MNHNS as CDR1 and SASEGT as CDR2. Taken from cysteine to phenylalanine, the CDR3 has 13 residues. CDR3 DNA only is kept here, 39 bases in frame from base 1. The material sequenced was PBMCs or a T cell subset sorted from them (not recorded which). The sequence is built from TRBV6-1 and TRBJ2-3; confidence is insufficient to name the D gene. This TCR came from an adult woman who had mild COVID-19 (a few samples of this study predate the infection). The sample titles of this study are shuffled in the database, so cell type and time point are left out; the donor was told from shared clones. The CDR3 protein: CASVRVLQDTQYF. The DNA sequence is as follows: TGTGCCAGCGTAAGGGTTTTGCAAGATACGCAGTATTTT.